There are a few counts of the clone carrying this TCR beta chain. Its antigen is unknown. The method was immunoSEQ multiplex PCR; TCRdb's version includes in-frame clones alone and lacks a portion of them. The sample carries roughly 150,000 clones, around four fifths recorded once. These data come from a study of T cell responses to AZD1222 COVID-19 vaccine. Study-wide results and caveats: Unmutated variant regions are reportedly targeted by nearly half of spike-specific TCRs. None of the repertoires were sampled until the peak T cell response had passed. CD4 TCRs associated with vaccination spanned spike, dominating at 160-218 and 743-854. Breadth and depth of Spike-specific TCRs rose after two AZD1222 doses.

Looked up from germline, CDR1 is MNHEY and CDR2 is SMNVEV (reference sequence). V was cut by 3 bases and J by 6 bases, with 21 bases left in between. The CDR3 contains 17 residues. Sequencing was performed on peripheral blood, taken on day 0 of AZD1222 vaccination. This rearrangement joins TRBV27 to TRBJ2-1, with D tentatively TRBD2 (5 bases). This clonotype originated in an adult in good health. The CDR3 DNA is TGTGCCAGCAGTTTTTACCGACCGTCCCAGAGGGTCAATGAGCAGTTCTTC. It encodes CASSFYRPSQRVNEQFF.